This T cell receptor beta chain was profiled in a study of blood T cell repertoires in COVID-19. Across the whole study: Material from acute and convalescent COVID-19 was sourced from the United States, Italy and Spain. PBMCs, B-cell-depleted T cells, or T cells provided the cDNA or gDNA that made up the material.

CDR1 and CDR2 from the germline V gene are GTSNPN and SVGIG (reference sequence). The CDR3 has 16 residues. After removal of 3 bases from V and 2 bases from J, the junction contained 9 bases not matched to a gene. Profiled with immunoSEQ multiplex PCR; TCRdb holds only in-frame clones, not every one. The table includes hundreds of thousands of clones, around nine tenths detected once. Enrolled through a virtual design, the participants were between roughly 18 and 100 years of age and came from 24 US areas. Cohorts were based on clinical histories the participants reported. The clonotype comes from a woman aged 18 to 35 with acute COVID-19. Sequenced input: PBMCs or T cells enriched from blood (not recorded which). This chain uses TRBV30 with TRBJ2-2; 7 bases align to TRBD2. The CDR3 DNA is TGTGCCTGGAGCTCCCCGCCTAGCGGTAACACCGGGGAGCTGTTTTTT. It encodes CAWSSPPSGNTGELFF.